This T cell receptor beta chain was sequenced during a study of Ad26.COV2.S vaccination and SARS-CoV-2 variants. Study-wide context: Sample donor was a member of the COV1001 Ad26.COV2.S trial arm. Study findings and constraints: Substantial breadth in spike-specific CD8+ and CD4+ T cell responses was reportedly seen after vaccination. There was a possibility that the TCR breadth and depth analyses underestimated total T cell responses. Relative to placebo recipients, vaccine recipients exhibited elevated spike-specific TCR breadth.

For this clone: Its antigen is unidentified.

This table comes from immunoSEQ multiplex PCR, and its TCRdb copy is limited to in-frame clones, with some not included. The sample contains around 380,000 clones, roughly nine tenths of which appear only once. Treatment described: some 19 received Ad26.COV2.S at low or high dose, single or two shots; about 5 received placebo; per-sample allocation not given. Repertoires come from day 63 after the first vaccine or placebo injection. This CDR3 has 13 residues. Trimming took 8 bases from V and 6 from J; bases not matched to a gene: 2. Per germline, CDR1 LNHDA and CDR2 SQIVND (reference sequence). This TCR was sampled from a person aged 18 to 65 who received the Ad26.COV2.S COVID-19 vaccine or a placebo. This rearrangement joins TRBV19 to TRBJ1-6; TRBD1 aligns across 9 bases. The sequencing here drew on peripheral blood, taken in a trial of Ad26.COV2.S vaccine versus placebo. CDR3 in amino acids: CASGDRANSPLHF. The CDR3 DNA sequence: TGTGCCAGTGGGGACAGGGCTAATTCACCCCTCCACTTT.